Listed below are T cell receptor beta chains from one sample, sequenced in a study of T cells in Graves' hyperthyroidism and ophthalmopathy. MiXCR, applied by TCRdb to the multiplex PCR reads, yields one record per CDR3 protein. The sample includes 470,000 or so distinct CDR3 sequences, roughly 20% of them seen just once. Sequenced input: blood. These receptors all come from a man aged 18 to 29 with Graves' hyperthyroidism. The CDR3 runs from the conserved cysteine through the conserved F or W. The D gene is left open where the match is weak. Clone size is given for some rows only: seen once, a few or many times, or a class if the clone is expanded.

V gene,CDR3 length,J gene,D gene,clone size,CDR3 DNA,CDR3 protein
TRBV10-3,17,TRBJ1-5,-,few,TGTGCCAGCAGTGAGTGGGGGGAGATACAGGGTCCTAGGCCCCAGCATTTT,CASSEWGEIQGPRPQHF
TRBV6-1,15,TRBJ2-5,-,many,TGTGCCAGCAGGTGGCAGGGGCACTTCCAAGAGACCCAGTACTTC,CASRWQGHFQETQYF
TRBV4-1,16,TRBJ1-5,TRBD1,-,TGCGCCAGCAGCCAAAGACAGGGGAAGGGCAATCAGCCCCAGCATTTT,CASSQRQGKGNQPQHF
TRBV11-2,17,TRBJ2-7,TRBD2,many,TGTGCCAGCAGAACCCCTAGGAGCGGGGGGACTACCTACGAGCAGTACTTC,CASRTPRSGGTTYEQYF
TRBV28,21,TRBJ1-5,TRBD1,few,TGTGCCAGCAGTTTTAGGAGTTTTAGGGGATGGACAGGGACTAGCAATCAGCCCCAGCATTTT,CASSFRSFRGWTGTSNQPQHF
TRBV10-3,15,TRBJ1-5,TRBD1,many,TGTGCCATCAAATCCGGGACAGGGGTCAATCAGCCCCAGCATTTT,CAIKSGTGVNQPQHF
TRBV18,13,TRBJ1-1,-,-,TGTGCCAGCTCACCATATCTAGACACTGAAGCTTTCTTT,CASSPYLDTEAFF
TRBV29-1,12,TRBJ2-5,-,many,TGCAGCGTTGTTACAGGTCCGGAGACCCAGTACTTC,CSVVTGPETQYF
TRBV12-3/TRBV12-4,13,TRBJ2-2,-,many,TGTGCCAGCAGTGCGATAAACACCGGGGAGCTGTTTTTT,CASSAINTGELFF
TRBV27,14,TRBJ2-2,-,few,TGTGCCAGCAGTTCGGGGGACCTACGGGGGGAGCTGTTTTTT,CASSSGDLRGELFF
TRBV20-1,14,TRBJ2-2,TRBD2,-,TGCAGTGCCCATGGGGGGGGGAACACCGGGGAGCTGTTTTTT,CSAHGGGNTGELFF
TRBV5-1,14,TRBJ1-4,-,many,TGCGCCAGCAGCGCGGACGGTAGGAATGAAAAACTGTTTTTT,CASSADGRNEKLFF
TRBV2,13,TRBJ1-1,TRBD1,many,TGTGCCAGCAGGGGGGACAGGGGCACTGAAGCTTTCTTT,CASRGDRGTEAFF
TRBV6-5,13,TRBJ2-2,-,many,TGTGCCGGAGTTGACACGAACACCGGGGAGCTGTTTTTT,CAGVDTNTGELFF
TRBV19,14,TRBJ2-2,-,many,TGTGCCAGTATGGATTCAGAACGCACCGGGGAGCTGTTTTTT,CASMDSERTGELFF
TRBV5-1,15,TRBJ1-5,-,-,TGCGCCAGCAGCTTGGTCACAGTGTCGAATCAGCCTCAGCATTTT,CASSLVTVSNQPQHF
TRBV6-2/TRBV6-3,13,TRBJ2-7,-,-,TGTGCCGCCCGGACTTCCAGCTCCTACGAGCAGTACTTC,CAARTSSSYEQYF
TRBV5-1,15,TRBJ1-1,TRBD1,few,TGCGCCAGCAGCTCGATCCCAGGGGGTAACACTGAAGCTTTCTTT,CASSSIPGGNTEAFF
TRBV7-8,17,TRBJ1-4,-,-,TGTGCCAGCAGCATTAACCCGAAGACAGGACCTAATGAAAAACTGTTTTTT,CASSINPKTGPNEKLFF
TRBV27,14,TRBJ1-2,-,many,TGTGCCAGCAGTCACCGGGGACACAGCTATGGCTACACCTTC,CASSHRGHSYGYTF